The entry below gives a single T cell receptor beta chain sequence along with its context. These data belong to a study of technical replicates of blood from a handful of donors. Generated by immunoSEQ multiplex PCR, the TCRdb table keeps only in-frame clones and is missing some. The sample shows fewer than 75,000 clones, roughly 93% of them seen only once. V lost 1 base, J lost 3 bases, and 14 bases lay in between. Germline CDR1 SGHRS, CDR2 YFSETQ. The CDR3 is 15 residues long. The specimen was T cells isolated from PBMCs. This chain connects TRBV5-1 to TRBJ2-7; D might be TRBD2 (6 bases). This sequence was found in a human donor in good health. DNA of the CDR3: TGCGCCAGCAGCTTGCAGGCTAGCGAACGCTACGAGCAGTACTTC. Translated: CASSLQASERYEQYF. Drawing the rest from reference TRBV5-1 and TRBJ2-7, the complete variable domain is KAGVTQTPRYLIKTRGQQVTLSCSPISGHRSVSWYQQTPGQGLQFLFEYFSETQRNKGNFPGRFSGRQFSNSRSEMNVSTLELGDSALYLCASSLQASERYEQYFGPGTRLTVT.